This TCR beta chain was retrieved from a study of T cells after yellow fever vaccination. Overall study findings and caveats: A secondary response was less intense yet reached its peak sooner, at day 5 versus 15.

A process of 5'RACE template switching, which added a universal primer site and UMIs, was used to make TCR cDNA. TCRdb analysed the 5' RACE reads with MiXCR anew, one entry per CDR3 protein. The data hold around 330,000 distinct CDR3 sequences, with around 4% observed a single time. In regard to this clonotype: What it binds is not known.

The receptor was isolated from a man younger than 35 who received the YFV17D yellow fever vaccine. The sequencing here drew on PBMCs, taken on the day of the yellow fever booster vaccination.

The CDR3 reads CASRGGLGYGYTF. For the CDR3, the DNA is TGTGCCAGCAGGGGGGGCTTAGGCTATGGCTACACCTTC. This sequence joins TRBV27 and TRBJ1-2; the D gene is possibly TRBD1 (6 bases). CDR1 MNHEY and CDR2 SMNVEV come from the germline V gene (reference sequence). The CDR3 is made up of 13 amino acids. V dropped 6 bases and J dropped 4 bases, with 12 bases sitting between them.